The sequence of this TCR beta chain was determined in a study of cytomegalovirus exposure and HLA in healthy donors. Study conclusions and caveats: Trimming of TCR beta V- and J-genes showed a link, identified in a later analysis, to a missense DCLRE1C variant.

It was with 60 Vbeta and 13 Jbeta primers that the PCR ran. The data were produced by immunoSEQ multiplex PCR, yet TCRdb's version contains in-frame clones alone and is incomplete. The sample records approximately 120,000 clones, under 80% being singletons. The V gene's germline CDR1 is SGHNT and CDR2 YENEEA. There are 17 residues in the CDR3. Trimming at V came to 5 bases and at J to 9 bases, leaving 12 bases not matched to a gene. Comments on this clone: Its target is unknown.

The donors gave bone marrow, and they were healthy. The receptor's source is a woman aged 55-70 years in good health and CMV-seropositive. The sample taken for sequencing was PBMCs. The chain carries TRBV11-3 and TRBJ2-1, with 14 bases that match TRBD2. CDR3 in DNA: TGTGCCAGCAGCCCTAGACTAGCGGGGGGGCCTAGAGGTGAGCAGTTCTTC. Its protein is CASSPRLAGGPRGEQFF.